The entry below gives a single TCR beta chain sequence along with its context. This sample was taken from a study of CDR3 diversity in severe acne. Via MiXCR, TCRdb re-called the PCR reads, giving one row per CDR3 protein. The data show over 100,000 distinct CDR3 sequences, 51% seen once. With 2 bases removed from V and 3 bases from J, the gap between germline ends came to 11 bases. CDR1 is SGHKS, CDR2 YYEKEE, per germline (reference sequence). The CDR3 is 14 amino acids. This clonotype was obtained from a male donor with acne. The sequenced sample consisted of blood. The rearrangement uses TRBV5-5 and TRBJ2-5; tentative D call: TRBD1 (5 bases). CDR3 bases: TGTGCCAGCAGCTTTCTACAGGAGAAAGAGACCCAGTACTTC. Protein sequence: CASSFLQEKETQYF.